This T cell receptor (beta chain) was recorded in a study of vaccination effects on CD4 cells after COVID-19. Study-wide background: The median interval between the second dose and post-vaccine sampling was 72 days.

Antigen-specific CD4+ T cells were expanded with viral peptide pools in the ViraFEST assay before sequencing. The culture ran for about 11 days, and then CD4+ T cells were isolated. Participants completed two doses of the BNT162b2 or mRNA-1273 vaccine. Generated by immunoSEQ multiplex PCR, the TCRdb table keeps only in-frame clones and is missing some. Of around 30,000 clones listed, about 73% are singletons. J was trimmed by 1 base and V by 0 bases; bases with no gene match: 3. The V gene's germline CDR1 is LNHDA and CDR2 SQIVND (reference sequence). The CDR3 runs 16 residues. There are a few counts of this clone. The target antigen is unknown.

The sample consisted of CD4+ T cells from PBMCs cultured with HCoV-NL63 spike peptides, taken after COVID-19 vaccination. This TCR derives from a human donor who received a COVID-19 vaccine. The rearrangement joins TRBV19 to TRBJ2-1, with TRBD2 identical over 7 bases. The CDR3 region has the DNA TGTGCCAGTAGTATAGATCCGGGGGGTTCCTACAATGAGCAGTTCTTC. It specifies CASSIDPGGSYNEQFF.